This T cell receptor (beta chain) was identified during a study of blood T cell repertoires in COVID-19. The CDR3 loop spans 14 amino acids. CDR1 is SQVTM and CDR2 is ANQGSEA in the germline V gene. V was clipped by 4 bases and J by 4 bases; unmatched bases: 8. The table came from immunoSEQ multiplex PCR; TCRdb's copy has only in-frame clones and leaves some out. The data hold hundreds of thousands of clones, with 75% to 90% observed a single time. The TCR was taken from a woman between 18 and 30 years old with acute or convalescent COVID-19. The sequenced material came from peripheral blood. V usage is TRBV29-1 and J usage is TRBJ2-3; TRBD1 matches at 7 bases. The chain's CDR3 is CSVVVRGFADTQYF. The CDR3 bases are TGCAGCGTTGTCGTCAGGGGGTTTGCAGATACGCAGTATTTT.